Each of the 9 T cell receptor beta chains below was sequenced from the same sample in a study of blood T cell repertoires in COVID-19 (dated by TCRdb to 2018 to 2021). Libraries came from the immunoSEQ multiplex PCR assay. The source is immuneACCESS, and TCRdb retained only in-frame sequences with V and J called. Part of the clones is not carried over; for the studies checked, unresolved V genes explain less than half of this, and the remainder is unexplained. Within this sample are approximately 190,000 clones, with roughly four fifths of them counted one time only. Of the sample, about 6.5% falls within the top ten clones. The sample comprised peripheral blood. These receptors all come from a woman in her 40s with acute or convalescent COVID-19.

The V gene is TRBV5-4, the J gene TRBJ1-1; 8 bases match TRBD1. The germline CDR1 and CDR2 sequences are SGHNT and YYREEE (reference sequence). This CDR3 has 15 amino acids. V was pared by 0 bases and J by 2 bases, with 3 bases of the junction left unmatched. CDR3 sequence reads: CASSLAAGGNTEAFF. The CDR3, as DNA: TGTGCCAGCAGCTTGGCGGCAGGGGGCAACACTGAAGCTTTCTTT.

This clone was detected only a few times. The chain is built from TRBV2 and TRBJ1-4, with D hard to call. V was clipped by 4 bases and J by 10 bases, with 13 bases between them. This CDR3 spans 13 amino acids. Germline loops: CDR1 SNHLY, CDR2 FYNNEI. The CDR3 DNA is TGTGCCAGCAGTGTCTTCGAACGGGGAAAACTGTTTTTT. Translating it yields CASSVFERGKLFF. Supplemented by reference TRBV2 and TRBJ1-4, the full variable domain reads EPEVTQTPSHQVTQMGQEVILRCVPISNHLYFYWYRQILGQKVEFLVSFYNNEISEKSEIFDDQFSVERPDGSNFTLKIRSTKLEDSAMYFCASSVFERGKLFFGSGTQLSVL.

The V gene is TRBV10-3, the J gene TRBJ1-5; 8 positions agree with TRBD1. The CDR3 consists of 14 residues. V trimming: 6 bases; J trimming: 5 bases; junction bases outside the gene matches: 6. CDR1 and CDR2 from the germline V gene are ENHRY and SYGVKD. The CDR3 DNA follows: TGTGCCATCAGGGAAGACAGGGGTGATCAGCCCCAGCATTTT. It specifies CAIREDRGDQPQHF.

The chain joins TRBV19 to TRBJ1-3, with 7 bases identical to TRBD1. Germline V gene sequence: CDR1 LNHDA, CDR2 SQIVND (reference sequence). The CDR3 length is 15 residues. Trimming removed 4 bases from V and 0 bases from J; junction bases left unmatched: 3. CDR3 protein: CASSRQGTSGNTIYF. The CDR3, as DNA: TGTGCCAGTAGTAGACAGGGAACCTCTGGAAACACCATATATTTT.

This chain uses TRBV12-3 or TRBV12-4 with TRBJ2-1; weak D call: TRBD2 (6 bases). Trimming took off 3 bases at V and 7 bases at J, with 10 bases between the two ends. The CDR3 covers 13 residues. The CDR3 sequence is CASSFSLANEQFF. The CDR3 coding sequence is TGTGCCAGCAGTTTTTCACTAGCAAATGAGCAGTTCTTC.

This clone has just a few counts. V usage is TRBV7-9 and J usage is TRBJ2-7; 14 bases align to TRBD2. From germline, CDR1 is SEHNR and CDR2 FQNEAQ (reference sequence). The CDR3 length is 15 residues. The V gene end was trimmed by 5 bases and the J gene end by 9 bases; junction bases not matched to a gene: 9. The DNA of the CDR3 is TGTGCCAGCAGCCGAGGGGGACTAGCGGGAGTTCGGCAGTACTTC. This codes for CASSRGGLAGVRQYF.

The genes are TRBV4-2 and TRBJ1-3; TRBD1 aligns across 9 bases. Trimming took 0 bases from V and 0 from J; bases not matched to a gene: 6. CDR1 is LGHNA, CDR2 YNFKEQ, per germline. The CDR3 extends over 18 amino acids. CDR3 in amino acids: CASSQDHRTGDSGNTIYF. The CDR3 DNA follows: TGTGCCAGCAGCCAAGATCACAGGACAGGGGACTCTGGAAACACCATATATTTT.

This rearrangement joins TRBV7-9 to TRBJ2-4; D not resolved. CDR1 and CDR2 from the germline V gene are SEHNR and FQNEAQ (reference sequence). The CDR3 consists of 14 residues. Deletions cut 1 base from V and 5 bases from J, with 9 bases between. The CDR3 DNA is TGTGCCAGCAGCTTAGGCGATCAGGAAAACATTCAGTACTTC. Translated: CASSLGDQENIQYF.

The chain is built from TRBV6-1 and TRBJ2-7; 7 bases line up with TRBD1. CDR1 is MNHNS, CDR2 SASEGT, per germline. V dropped 4 bases and J dropped 3; count of bases not matched to a gene: 12. This CDR3 region has 16 residues. CDR3: CASSVWWGQTLYEQYF. The CDR3 coding sequence is TGTGCCAGCAGTGTTTGGTGGGGACAGACTCTCTACGAGCAGTACTTC.